A selection of T cell receptor beta chains follows, all from one sample in a study of CD8 T cells in Susac syndrome. One entry per CDR3 protein results from TCRdb running MiXCR on the immunoSEQ multiplex PCR reads. The sample has 150,000 to 200,000 distinct CDR3 sequences, under 95% seen once. Sequencing used CD4+ T cells from PBMCs. All receptors derive from a human donor in good health. Both conserved end residues are part of each CDR3. A D gene is named only where the DNA matches it firmly. A row's size may be missing; if present it is once, few, many or a size class.

CDR3 protein	CDR3 DNA	J gene	clone size	D gene	V gene
CASSEGAGRHTQYF	TGTGCCAGCAGCGAAGGAGCTGGAAGACATACGCAGTATTTT	TRBJ2-3	NA	NA	TRBV7-3
CASSTAYSGANVLTF	TGTGCCAGCAGTACAGCCTACTCTGGGGCCAACGTCCTGACTTTC	TRBJ2-6	NA	NA	TRBV6-1
CASSKQGHEQYF	TGCGCCAGCAGCAAACAGGGGCACGAGCAGTACTTC	TRBJ2-7	few	TRBD1	TRBV5-1
CASSVRGEIEAFF	TGTGCCAGCAGTGTGAGGGGGGAAATTGAAGCTTTCTTT	TRBJ1-1	NA	NA	TRBV6-5
CASSYQRGGGETQYF	TGTGCCAGCAGCTACCAGCGAGGGGGTGGAGAGACCCAGTACTTC	TRBJ2-5	NA	NA	TRBV7-2
CASSPYTGGTTEAFF	TGTGCCAGCTCACCCTATACAGGGGGCACCACTGAAGCTTTCTTT	TRBJ1-1	NA	TRBD1	TRBV18
CASSVLLGETQYF	TGTGCCAGCAGCGTCTTACTAGGGGAGACCCAGTACTTC	TRBJ2-5	NA	NA	TRBV9
CASSLGGAGTGELFF	TGTGCCAGCTCACTCGGGGGGGCGGGCACCGGGGAGCTGTTTTTT	TRBJ2-2	NA	TRBD2	TRBV7-2
CASSFGVGYGYGYTF	TGTGCCAGCAGCTTCGGGGTGGGCTATGGCTATGGCTACACCTTC	TRBJ1-2	NA	NA	TRBV7-9
CSARGAGGKETQYF	TGCAGTGCCAGAGGGGCAGGGGGCAAGGAGACCCAGTACTTC	TRBJ2-5	once	TRBD1	TRBV20-1
CASSSTGLGYTF	TGTGCCAGCAGTTCCACAGGGCTGGGCTACACCTTC	TRBJ1-2	few	NA	TRBV6-1
CAISDRSYEQYF	TGTGCCATCAGTGACCGGTCCTACGAGCAGTACTTC	TRBJ2-7	NA	NA	TRBV10-3
CASTPAGGPTEQFF	TGTGCCAGTACCCCGGCGGGGGGGCCCACCGAGCAGTTCTTC	TRBJ2-1	NA	TRBD2	TRBV19
CASSGMGNEQFF	TGCGCCAGCAGTGGGATGGGCAATGAGCAGTTCTTC	TRBJ2-1	NA	NA	TRBV10-2
CAGSLNGQSEQYF	TGTGCCGGATCATTAAACGGACAGAGCGAGCAGTACTTC	TRBJ2-7	NA	NA	TRBV14
CASSWDRADQPQHF	TGTGCCAGCAGCTGGGACAGGGCGGATCAGCCCCAGCATTTT	TRBJ1-5	NA	TRBD1	TRBV7-9
CASSQEGTGNTIYF	TGTGCCAGCAGCCAAGAAGGAACTGGAAACACCATATATTTT	TRBJ1-3	NA	NA	TRBV3-1
CASLPGSTGELFF	TGTGCCAGCCTACCAGGAAGCACCGGGGAGCTGTTTTTT	TRBJ2-2	NA	NA	TRBV6-2/TRBV6-3
CSVEAGHIQYF	TGCAGCGTCGAGGCAGGGCACATTCAGTACTTC	TRBJ2-4	NA	NA	TRBV29-1
CASISPGTDTQYF	TGTGCCAGCATCTCCCCGGGGACAGATACGCAGTATTTT	TRBJ2-3	NA	NA	TRBV6-5
CASSHQETQYF	TGTGCCAGCAGCCACCAAGAGACCCAGTACTTC	TRBJ2-5	NA	NA	TRBV3-1
CASSRDLAGGILIEQFF	TGTGCCAGCAGTAGGGATCTAGCGGGAGGAATCCTGATTGAGCAGTTCTTC	TRBJ2-1	NA	TRBD2	TRBV6-1
CASSLLGTGRAQHF	TGTGCCAGCAGCCTCCTCGGGACAGGGCGAGCCCAGCATTTT	TRBJ1-5	once	TRBD1	TRBV11-2
CASSQLGRTNSPLHF	TGTGCCAGCAGTCAACTCGGGCGGACCAATTCACCCCTCCACTTT	TRBJ1-6	NA	NA	TRBV6-2/TRBV6-3
CSAVGLSQDYEQYF	TGCAGTGCTGTCGGCCTCAGCCAGGATTACGAGCAGTACTTC	TRBJ2-7	NA	NA	TRBV20-1
CASSLAAGGLRHEQYF	TGCGCCAGCAGCTTGGCAGCGGGGGGTCTAAGACACGAGCAGTACTTC	TRBJ2-7	few	TRBD2	TRBV5-1
CASRISVGSLFF	TGTGCCAGCAGGATTAGTGTGGGTAGTCTGTTCTTC	TRBJ2-1	NA	NA	TRBV5-4
CSARGLGDNYGYTF	TGCAGTGCTAGGGGGTTAGGGGATAACTATGGCTACACCTTC	TRBJ1-2	NA	NA	TRBV20-1
CASSTGAGGRRTGELFF	TGTGCCAGCAGCACAGGGGCCGGCGGGAGGCGTACCGGGGAGCTGTTTTTT	TRBJ2-2	NA	NA	TRBV12-3/TRBV12-4
CASSFPGAEETQYF	TGTGCCAGCAGCTTTCCAGGGGCTGAAGAGACCCAGTACTTC	TRBJ2-5	NA	NA	TRBV7-2
CASSPGGTRETQYF	TGTGCCAGCAGCCCGGGGGGTACGCGAGAGACCCAGTACTTC	TRBJ2-5	NA	TRBD2	TRBV12-3/TRBV12-4
CASSFSRSPGVFF	TGTGCCAGCAGCTTCTCCCGAAGTCCTGGAGTTTTCTTT	TRBJ1-1	NA	NA	TRBV7-2
CSARDHRNANTGELFF	TGCAGTGCTAGAGATCACCGCAACGCGAACACCGGGGAGCTGTTTTTT	TRBJ2-2	once	NA	TRBV20-1